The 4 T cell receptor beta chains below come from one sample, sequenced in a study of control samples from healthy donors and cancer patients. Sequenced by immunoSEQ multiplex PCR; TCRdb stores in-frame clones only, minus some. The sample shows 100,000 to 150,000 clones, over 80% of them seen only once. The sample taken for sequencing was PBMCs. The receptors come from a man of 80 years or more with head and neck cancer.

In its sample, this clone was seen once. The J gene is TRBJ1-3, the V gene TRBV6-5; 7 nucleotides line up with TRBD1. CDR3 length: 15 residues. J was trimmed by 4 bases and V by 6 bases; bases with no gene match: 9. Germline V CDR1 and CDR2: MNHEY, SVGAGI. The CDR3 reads CASRGLTGSGNTIYF. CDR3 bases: TGTGCCAGCAGGGGTCTGACAGGGTCAGGAAACACCATATATTTT.

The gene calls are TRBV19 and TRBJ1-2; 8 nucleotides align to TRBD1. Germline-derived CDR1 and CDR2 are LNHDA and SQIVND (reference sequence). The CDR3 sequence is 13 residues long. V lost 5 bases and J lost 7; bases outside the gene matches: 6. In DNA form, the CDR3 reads TGTGCCAGTAGTGAGGACAGGGCGTCTGGCTACACCTTC. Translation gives CASSEDRASGYTF.

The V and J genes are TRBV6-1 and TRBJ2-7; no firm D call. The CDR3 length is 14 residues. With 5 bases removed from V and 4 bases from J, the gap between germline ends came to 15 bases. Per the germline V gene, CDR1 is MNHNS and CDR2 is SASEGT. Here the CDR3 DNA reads TGTGCCAGCAGTTTAACCCACCCCGGGTACGAGCAGTACTTC. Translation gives CASSLTHPGYEQYF.

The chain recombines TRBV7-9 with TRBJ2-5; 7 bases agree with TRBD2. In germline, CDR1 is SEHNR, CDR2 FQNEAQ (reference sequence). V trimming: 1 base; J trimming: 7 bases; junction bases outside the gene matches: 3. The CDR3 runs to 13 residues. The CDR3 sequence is CASSLEGLTTQYF. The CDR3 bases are TGTGCCAGCAGCTTAGAGGGACTAACGACCCAGTACTTC.